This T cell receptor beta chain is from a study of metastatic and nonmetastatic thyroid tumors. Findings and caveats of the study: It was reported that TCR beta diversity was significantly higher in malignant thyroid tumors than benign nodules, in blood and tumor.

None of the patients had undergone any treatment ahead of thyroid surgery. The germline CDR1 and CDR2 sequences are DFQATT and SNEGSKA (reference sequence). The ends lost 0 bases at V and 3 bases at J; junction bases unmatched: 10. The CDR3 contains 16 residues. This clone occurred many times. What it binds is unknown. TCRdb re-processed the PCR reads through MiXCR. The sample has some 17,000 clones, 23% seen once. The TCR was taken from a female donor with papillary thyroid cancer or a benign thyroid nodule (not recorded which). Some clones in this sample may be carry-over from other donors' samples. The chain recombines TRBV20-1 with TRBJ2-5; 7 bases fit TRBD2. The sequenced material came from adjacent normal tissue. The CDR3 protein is CSARDQLSGAEETQYF. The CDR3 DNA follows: TGCAGTGCTAGAGATCAGCTAAGCGGGGCCGAAGAGACCCAGTACTTC.